The entry below gives a single TCR beta chain sequence along with its context. Study processing details: Counts of nucleated cells, estimated from reference gene primer amplification, were obtained. Data came from immunoSEQ multiplex PCR; TCRdb stores just in-frame clones and leaves some out. The D gene and trimming were derived from the DNA, and the V and J assignments and clone size from that table. This sample has 90,000 to 150,000 clones, with 85% found just once. The sample belongs to a study of blood T cell repertoires in COVID-19. Study-level information: Samples taken during acute and convalescent COVID-19 were collected in the United States, Italy and Spain.

This CDR3 is 15 amino acids long. Trimming shortened V by 8 bases and J by 1 base, and 17 bases separated the two germline ends. The germline CDR1 and CDR2 sequences are LNHDA and SQIVND (reference sequence). V gene TRBV19 combines with J gene TRBJ1-1; D gene uncertain. The source is a man older than 75 with acute or convalescent COVID-19. Sequenced sample: peripheral blood. CDR3 loop: CASVLNPLANTEAFF. CDR3 sequence (DNA): TGTGCCAGTGTACTTAATCCTCTTGCGAACACTGAAGCTTTCTTT. Full variable domain (outside the CDR3, taken from reference TRBV19 and TRBJ1-1): DGGITQSPKYLFRKEGQNVTLSCEQNLNHDAMYWYRQDPGQGLRLIYYSQIVNDFQKGDIAEGYSVSREKKESFPLTVTSAQKNPTAFYLCASVLNPLANTEAFFGQGTRLTVV.